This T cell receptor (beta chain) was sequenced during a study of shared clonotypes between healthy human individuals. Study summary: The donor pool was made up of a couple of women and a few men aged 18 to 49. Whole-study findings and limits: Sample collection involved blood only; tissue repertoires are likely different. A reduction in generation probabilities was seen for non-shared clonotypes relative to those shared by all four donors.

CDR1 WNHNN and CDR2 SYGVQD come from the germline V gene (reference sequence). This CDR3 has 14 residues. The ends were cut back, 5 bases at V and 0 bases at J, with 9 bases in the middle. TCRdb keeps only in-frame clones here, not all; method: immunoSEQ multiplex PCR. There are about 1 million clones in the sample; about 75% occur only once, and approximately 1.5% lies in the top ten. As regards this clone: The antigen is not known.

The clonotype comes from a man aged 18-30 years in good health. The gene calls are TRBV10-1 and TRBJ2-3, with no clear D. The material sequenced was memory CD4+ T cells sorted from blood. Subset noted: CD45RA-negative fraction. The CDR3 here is CASSLGRSTDTQYF. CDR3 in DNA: TGCGCCAGCAGTCTAGGCCGGAGCACAGATACGCAGTATTTT.